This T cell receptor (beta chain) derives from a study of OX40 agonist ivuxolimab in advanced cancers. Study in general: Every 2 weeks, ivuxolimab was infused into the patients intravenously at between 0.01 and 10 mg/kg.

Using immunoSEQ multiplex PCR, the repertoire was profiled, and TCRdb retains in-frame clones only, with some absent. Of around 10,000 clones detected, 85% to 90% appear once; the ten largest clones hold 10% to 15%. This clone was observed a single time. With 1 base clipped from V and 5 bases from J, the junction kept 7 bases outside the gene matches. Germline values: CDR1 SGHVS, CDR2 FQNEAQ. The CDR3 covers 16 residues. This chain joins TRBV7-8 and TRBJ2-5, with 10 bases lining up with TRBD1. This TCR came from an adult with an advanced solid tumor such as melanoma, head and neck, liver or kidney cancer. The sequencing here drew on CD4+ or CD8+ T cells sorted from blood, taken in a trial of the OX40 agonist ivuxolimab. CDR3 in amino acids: CASSLVIGTGDETQYF. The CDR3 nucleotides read TGTGCCAGCAGCTTAGTGATAGGGACAGGGGACGAGACCCAGTACTTC.